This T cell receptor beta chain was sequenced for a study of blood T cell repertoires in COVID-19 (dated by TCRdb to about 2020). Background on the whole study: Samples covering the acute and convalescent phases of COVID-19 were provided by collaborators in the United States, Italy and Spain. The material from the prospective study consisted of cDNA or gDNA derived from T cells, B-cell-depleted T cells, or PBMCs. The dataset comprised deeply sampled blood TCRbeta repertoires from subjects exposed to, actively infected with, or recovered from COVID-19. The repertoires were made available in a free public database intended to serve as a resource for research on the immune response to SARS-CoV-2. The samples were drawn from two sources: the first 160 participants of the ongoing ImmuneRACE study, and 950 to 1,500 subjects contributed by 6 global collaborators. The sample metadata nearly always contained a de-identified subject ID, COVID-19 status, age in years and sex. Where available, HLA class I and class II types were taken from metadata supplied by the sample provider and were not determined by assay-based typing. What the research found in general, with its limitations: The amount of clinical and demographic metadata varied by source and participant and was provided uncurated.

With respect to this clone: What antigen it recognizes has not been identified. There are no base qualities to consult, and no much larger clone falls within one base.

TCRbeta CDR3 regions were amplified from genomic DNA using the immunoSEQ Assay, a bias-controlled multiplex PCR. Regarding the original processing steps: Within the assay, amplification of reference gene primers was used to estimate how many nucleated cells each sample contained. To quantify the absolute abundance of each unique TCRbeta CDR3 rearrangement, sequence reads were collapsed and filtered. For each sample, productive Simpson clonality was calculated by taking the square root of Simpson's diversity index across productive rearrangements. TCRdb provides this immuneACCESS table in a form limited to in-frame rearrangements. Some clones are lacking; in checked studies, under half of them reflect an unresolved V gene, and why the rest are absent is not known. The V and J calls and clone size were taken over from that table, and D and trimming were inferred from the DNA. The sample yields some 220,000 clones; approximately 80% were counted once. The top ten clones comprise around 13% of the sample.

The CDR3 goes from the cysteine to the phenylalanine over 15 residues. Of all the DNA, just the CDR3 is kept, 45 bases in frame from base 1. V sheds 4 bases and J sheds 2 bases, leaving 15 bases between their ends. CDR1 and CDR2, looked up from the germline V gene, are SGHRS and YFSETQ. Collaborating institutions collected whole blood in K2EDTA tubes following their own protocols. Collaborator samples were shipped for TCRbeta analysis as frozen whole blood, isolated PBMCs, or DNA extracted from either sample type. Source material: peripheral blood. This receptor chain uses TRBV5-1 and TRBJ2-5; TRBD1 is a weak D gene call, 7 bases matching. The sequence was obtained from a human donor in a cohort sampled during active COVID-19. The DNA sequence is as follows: TGCGCCAGCAGCAAAACCAGGGGGGTACAAGAGACCCAGTACTTC. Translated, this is CASSKTRGVQETQYF.